This entry concerns a single TCR beta chain. No antigen is known for it. Produced via immunoSEQ multiplex PCR; TCRdb's table is partial and in-frame only. The repertoire consists of more than 50,000 clones, with roughly 89% occurring once and the leading ten covering roughly 1.7%. This specimen belongs to a study of graft-versus-host responses after intestinal transplantation. At the level of the study: Following induction with anti-thymocyte globulin, all recipients were given tacrolimus and steroids for three to four years. Points from the study as a whole: Within the allografts of patients who had graft-donor T cell macrochimerism, graft-versus-host to host-versus-graft clonal ratios were high. The authors found GvH clones in recipient marrow, some appearing first in ileum or blood.

Intraepithelial and lamina propria lymphocytes were isolated from graft specimens. The sequencing used ileum tissue, collected less than 400 days after transplant. The TCR comes from a human patient who received an intestinal transplant, so some T cells may come from the graft donor.

This CDR3 reads CASSPTGTGAAYEQYF. The CDR3 DNA reads as TGTGCCAGCAGCCCCACCGGGACAGGGGCCGCCTACGAGCAGTACTTC. The J gene is TRBJ2-5, the V gene TRBV7-2, with 10 nucleotides matching TRBD1. The end of the DNA fits TRBJ2-7 better, so the J call may be wrong. Germline values: CDR1 SGHTA, CDR2 FQGNSA. This CDR3 region has 16 residues.